The rows below give T cell receptor beta chains drawn from one sample of a study of naive and memory T cell subsets. TCRdb redid the calling of the UMI-ligation and nested PCR reads with MiXCR, one entry per CDR3 protein. The top ten clones hold nearly 7% of a sample with 15,000 to 20,000 distinct CDR3 sequences, roughly 9% of them seen once. Sequenced material: skin, taken from a tuberculin skin test site. Receptors originate from an adult in good health. Both conserved end residues are part of each CDR3. Fields, in order: V gene, J gene, CDR3 protein.

v_gene: TRBV4-1; j_gene: TRBJ2-5; CDR3aa: CASSQDGAGLQETQYF
v_gene: TRBV20-1; j_gene: TRBJ2-7; CDR3aa: CSARSRADFEQYF
v_gene: TRBV7-2; j_gene: TRBJ2-1; CDR3aa: CASSTGTGNNEQFF
v_gene: TRBV4-1; j_gene: TRBJ2-1; CDR3aa: CASSQEGLGDEQFF
v_gene: TRBV20-1; j_gene: TRBJ1-1; CDR3aa: CSARTSGTGLNTEAFF
v_gene: TRBV20-1; j_gene: TRBJ2-3; CDR3aa: CSATPGFPTDTQYF
v_gene: TRBV3-1; j_gene: TRBJ2-1; CDR3aa: CASSQDLSREYYNEQFF
v_gene: TRBV18; j_gene: TRBJ2-5; CDR3aa: CASSPPRQGWQETQYF
v_gene: TRBV6-2/TRBV6-3; j_gene: TRBJ2-4; CDR3aa: CASSGTGRKNIQYF
v_gene: TRBV28; j_gene: TRBJ2-3; CDR3aa: CASSPDRGLTDTQYF
v_gene: TRBV5-4; j_gene: TRBJ1-2; CDR3aa: CASSLALGGNGYTF
v_gene: TRBV7-9; j_gene: TRBJ2-3; CDR3aa: CASSFRDRSTDTQYF
v_gene: TRBV2; j_gene: TRBJ2-1; CDR3aa: CATREGEQFF
v_gene: TRBV6-2/TRBV6-3; j_gene: TRBJ2-1; CDR3aa: CASSYSRGGPNYNEQFF
v_gene: TRBV4-1; j_gene: TRBJ1-2; CDR3aa: CASSQPLAVYGYTF
v_gene: TRBV29-1; j_gene: TRBJ2-5; CDR3aa: CSEGQGRFQETQYF
v_gene: TRBV12-3/TRBV12-4; j_gene: TRBJ1-5; CDR3aa: CASSLAGWSSHGNQPQHF
v_gene: TRBV4-1; j_gene: TRBJ1-4; CDR3aa: CASSLSRDRGELFF
v_gene: TRBV10-2; j_gene: TRBJ2-1; CDR3aa: CASSPMTSGGVRGFDEQFF
v_gene: TRBV20-1; j_gene: TRBJ2-2; CDR3aa: CSARVGTPEAGELFF
v_gene: TRBV7-2; j_gene: TRBJ2-1; CDR3aa: CASSFGTQVYEQFF
v_gene: TRBV6-2/TRBV6-3; j_gene: TRBJ1-5; CDR3aa: CASSSRGQGGRQPQHF
v_gene: TRBV4-1; j_gene: TRBJ2-7; CDR3aa: CASSQELRAEQYF
v_gene: TRBV7-9; j_gene: TRBJ1-2; CDR3aa: CASSHQEPYPYGDTF
v_gene: TRBV4-1; j_gene: TRBJ2-1; CDR3aa: CASSQDYLGKAGLYNEQFF
v_gene: TRBV11-2; j_gene: TRBJ2-1; CDR3aa: CASSFASGVSSYNEQFF
v_gene: TRBV12-3/TRBV12-4; j_gene: TRBJ2-1; CDR3aa: CASSPRTGQFF
v_gene: TRBV12-3/TRBV12-4; j_gene: TRBJ2-3; CDR3aa: CASSSRGDGTDTQYF
v_gene: TRBV7-2; j_gene: TRBJ1-6; CDR3aa: CASSLVIWNSPLHF
v_gene: TRBV6-1; j_gene: TRBJ2-5; CDR3aa: CASSGLAGGQETQYF
v_gene: TRBV29-1; j_gene: TRBJ2-1; CDR3aa: CSVEDPGLAGVLSAYNEQFF
v_gene: TRBV6-5; j_gene: TRBJ1-4; CDR3aa: CASSKTVLPEKLFF
v_gene: TRBV25-1; j_gene: TRBJ2-1; CDR3aa: CASSEWTAGGLAGNNEQFF
v_gene: TRBV29-1; j_gene: TRBJ2-7; CDR3aa: CSVAEGSSYEQYF
v_gene: TRBV6-5; j_gene: TRBJ2-3; CDR3aa: CASSYGLAGGPSTDTQYF
v_gene: TRBV7-2; j_gene: TRBJ2-5; CDR3aa: CASSWNSGAQETQYF
v_gene: TRBV7-3; j_gene: TRBJ2-1; CDR3aa: CASSLGGEALGYNAQFF